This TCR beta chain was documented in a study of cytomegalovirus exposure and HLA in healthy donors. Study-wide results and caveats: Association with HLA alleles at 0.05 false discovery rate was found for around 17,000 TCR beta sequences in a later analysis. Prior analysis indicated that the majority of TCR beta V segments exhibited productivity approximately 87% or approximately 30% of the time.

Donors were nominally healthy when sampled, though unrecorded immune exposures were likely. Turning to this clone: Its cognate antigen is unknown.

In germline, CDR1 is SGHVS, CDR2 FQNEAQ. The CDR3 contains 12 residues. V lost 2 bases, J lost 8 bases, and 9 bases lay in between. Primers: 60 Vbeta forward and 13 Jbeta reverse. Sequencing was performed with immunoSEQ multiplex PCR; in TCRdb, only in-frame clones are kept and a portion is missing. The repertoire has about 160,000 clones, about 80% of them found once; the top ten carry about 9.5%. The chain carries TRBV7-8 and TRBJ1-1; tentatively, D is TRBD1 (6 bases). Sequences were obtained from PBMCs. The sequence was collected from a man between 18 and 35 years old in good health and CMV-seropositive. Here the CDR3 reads CASSLTGREAFF. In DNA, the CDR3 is TGTGCCAGCAGCTTAACAGGGAGAGAAGCTTTCTTT.